This is a list of T cell receptor beta chains from one sample in a study of T cell responses to AZD1222 COVID-19 vaccine. Data came from immunoSEQ multiplex PCR; TCRdb stores just in-frame clones and leaves some out. Of about 110,000 clones in the sample, about 85% are singletons; the top ten hold less than 8%. Sequencing was performed on peripheral blood, taken on day 0 of AZD1222 vaccination. Receptors originate from an adult in good health. The CDR3 runs from the conserved cysteine through the conserved F or W. A D gene is named only where the DNA matches it firmly. A row's size may be missing; if present it is once, few, many or a size class.

V: TRBV29-1
J: TRBJ2-7
D: TRBD1
size: -
CDR3: CSVTPGGLEQYF
DNA: TGCAGCGTTACACCAGGGGGCCTCGAGCAGTACTTC

V: TRBV5-4
J: TRBJ2-2
D: -
size: once
CDR3: CASSLALAYGELFF
DNA: TGTGCCAGCAGCTTGGCTCTGGCTTACGGGGAGCTGTTTTTT

V: TRBV10-3
J: TRBJ2-7
D: TRBD2
size: -
CDR3: CATRLAGGEQYF
DNA: TGTGCCACTAGGCTAGCGGGGGGCGAGCAGTACTTC

V: TRBV5-8
J: TRBJ2-7
D: -
size: few
CDR3: CASSLDSGVYEQYF
DNA: TGTGCCAGCAGCTTGGACTCAGGGGTTTACGAGCAGTACTTC

V: TRBV7-8
J: TRBJ1-6
D: -
size: -
CDR3: CASSPSWDSPLHF
DNA: TGTGCCAGCAGCCCCTCATGGGATTCACCCCTCCACTTT

V: TRBV11-2
J: TRBJ2-7
D: -
size: -
CDR3: CASSLGGMLLEQYF
DNA: TGTGCCAGCAGCTTAGGTGGCATGCTTTTGGAGCAGTACTTC

V: TRBV3-1/TRBV3-2
J: TRBJ2-5
D: -
size: -
CDR3: CASSQVLGIRTQYF
DNA: TGTGCCAGCAGCCAAGTCCTGGGTATAAGGACCCAGTACTTC

V: TRBV5-1
J: TRBJ1-5
D: -
size: -
CDR3: CASSLDSYNQPQHF
DNA: TGCGCCAGCAGCCTCGACAGTTACAATCAGCCCCAGCATTTT

V: TRBV12-3/TRBV12-4
J: TRBJ1-1
D: -
size: -
CDR3: CASSFSGRAEAFF
DNA: TGTGCCAGCAGTTTCTCGGGACGTGCCGAAGCTTTCTTT

V: TRBV5-1
J: TRBJ2-7
D: TRBD1
size: -
CDR3: CASSHGQGGYEQYF
DNA: TGCGCCAGCAGCCACGGACAGGGGGGATACGAGCAGTACTTC

V: TRBV27
J: TRBJ1-5
D: -
size: once
CDR3: CASSLTPPGERDQPQHF
DNA: TGTGCCAGCAGTTTAACGCCCCCCGGGGAAAGGGATCAGCCCCAGCATTTT

V: TRBV28
J: TRBJ2-2
D: -
size: -
CDR3: CASSRSATWAGELFF
DNA: TGTGCCAGCAGCCGCTCGGCGACTTGGGCCGGGGAGCTGTTTTTT

V: TRBV7-9
J: TRBJ1-5
D: -
size: -
CDR3: CASSFDADQPQHF
DNA: TGTGCCAGCAGTTTTGATGCGGATCAGCCCCAGCATTTT

V: TRBV30
J: TRBJ1-2
D: -
size: -
CDR3: CAWSVVGAHGYTF
DNA: TGTGCCTGGAGTGTGGTGGGGGCTCATGGCTACACCTTC

V: TRBV6-5
J: TRBJ1-4
D: -
size: -
CDR3: CASSFGDEKLFF
DNA: TGTGCCAGCAGTTTCGGGGATGAAAAACTGTTTTTT

V: TRBV5-4
J: TRBJ2-3
D: TRBD1
size: -
CDR3: CASSSRDRYQDTQYF
DNA: TGTGCCAGCAGCTCCCGGGACAGATATCAAGATACGCAGTATTTT

V: TRBV6-5
J: TRBJ2-6
D: TRBD1
size: -
CDR3: CASSYLTGFGANVLTF
DNA: TGTGCCAGCAGTTACTTGACAGGGTTTGGGGCCAACGTCCTGACTTTC

V: TRBV27
J: TRBJ1-6
D: TRBD1
size: -
CDR3: CASSPGQGKGSYNSPLHF
DNA: TGTGCCAGCAGCCCCGGACAGGGGAAGGGCTCATATAATTCACCCCTCCACTTT

V: TRBV28
J: TRBJ1-2
D: -
size: -
CDR3: CASRGRWEGYTF
DNA: TGTGCCAGCCGGGGTAGATGGGAGGGCTACACCTTC

V: TRBV19
J: TRBJ1-1
D: TRBD1
size: -
CDR3: CASSIGGTAQYEAFF
DNA: TGTGCCAGTAGTATAGGCGGGACAGCCCAGTACGAAGCTTTCTTT

V: TRBV6-5
J: TRBJ1-1
D: -
size: -
CDR3: CASSSQGLGTEAFF
DNA: TGTGCCAGCAGTTCACAGGGTCTAGGCACTGAAGCTTTCTTT

V: TRBV16
J: TRBJ1-1
D: -
size: -
CDR3: CASSRQGDTEAFF
DNA: TGTGCCAGCAGCCGTCAGGGCGACACTGAAGCTTTCTTT

V: TRBV11-2
J: TRBJ2-7
D: -
size: -
CDR3: CASSSNYQQYF
DNA: TGTGCCAGCAGCTCAAATTACCAACAGTACTTC

V: TRBV5-8
J: TRBJ1-6
D: -
size: many
CDR3: CASSLATSNSPLHF
DNA: TGTGCCAGCAGCTTGGCAACCAGTAATTCACCCCTCCACTTT

V: TRBV5-4
J: TRBJ1-2
D: TRBD1
size: -
CDR3: CASSSIRDREHGYTF
DNA: TGTGCCAGCAGCTCGATCCGGGACAGGGAACATGGCTACACCTTC

V: TRBV28
J: TRBJ1-1
D: -
size: -
CDR3: CASSLMGNLGF
DNA: TGTGCCAGCAGTTTAATGGGAAACCTAGGCTTT

V: TRBV5-6
J: TRBJ2-5
D: -
size: -
CDR3: CASSTEGVLGETQYF
DNA: TGTGCCAGCAGCACGGAGGGGGTGCTGGGGGAGACCCAGTACTTC

V: TRBV12-1
J: TRBJ2-5
D: -
size: -
CDR3: CASSAAHGEETQYF
DNA: TGTGCCAGCAGCGCCGCCCACGGGGAAGAGACCCAGTACTTC

V: TRBV7-9
J: TRBJ1-1
D: TRBD1
size: -
CDR3: CASSRDRGRNTEAFF
DNA: TGTGCCAGCAGCCGCGACAGGGGCCGGAACACTGAAGCTTTCTTT

V: TRBV6-1
J: TRBJ2-5
D: -
size: few
CDR3: CASSEWGPGETQYF
DNA: TGTGCCAGCAGTGAATGGGGGCCCGGAGAGACCCAGTACTTC

V: TRBV28
J: TRBJ1-5
D: -
size: -
CDR3: CASSLPGYSNQPQHF
DNA: TGTGCCAGCAGTTTACCGGGCTACAGCAATCAGCCCCAGCATTTT

V: TRBV6-6
J: TRBJ2-6
D: -
size: few
CDR3: CASSPSGAGANVLTF
DNA: TGTGCCAGCAGCCCGTCGGGTGCTGGGGCCAACGTCCTGACTTTC

V: TRBV2
J: TRBJ2-7
D: -
size: -
CDR3: CASLRVPRYEQYF
DNA: TGTGCCTCCCTAAGGGTCCCCAGATACGAGCAGTACTTC

V: TRBV5-1
J: TRBJ1-1
D: -
size: few
CDR3: CASSLSFGDSAFF
DNA: TGCGCCAGCAGCTTGAGTTTTGGGGACTCAGCTTTCTTT

V: TRBV6-5
J: TRBJ1-4
D: -
size: -
CDR3: CASSRAGEKLFF
DNA: TGTGCCAGCAGTAGGGCCGGGGAAAAACTGTTTTTT

V: TRBV6-5
J: TRBJ2-2
D: TRBD1
size: -
CDR3: CATGQGSTGELFF
DNA: TGTGCCACCGGACAGGGGTCCACCGGGGAGCTGTTTTTT

V: TRBV3-1/TRBV3-2
J: TRBJ1-2
D: -
size: -
CDR3: CASSQEARGGYTF
DNA: TGTGCCAGCAGCCAAGAGGCCAGAGGGGGCTACACCTTC

V: TRBV7-2
J: TRBJ2-1
D: TRBD2
size: -
CDR3: CASSFSGGALDEQFF
DNA: TGTGCCAGCAGCTTTAGCGGGGGGGCCTTAGATGAGCAGTTCTTC

V: TRBV3-1/TRBV3-2
J: TRBJ1-5
D: TRBD1
size: few
CDR3: CASSQGHRDRQPQHF
DNA: TGTGCCAGCAGCCAAGGCCACAGGGACAGGCAGCCCCAGCATTTT

V: TRBV28
J: TRBJ1-6
D: -
size: few
CDR3: CASSLSGGSNSPLHF
DNA: TGTGCCAGCAGTTTATCGGGGGGTTCTAATTCACCCCTCCACTTT

V: TRBV25-1
J: TRBJ2-2
D: -
size: -
CDR3: CASSDNNRIELFF
DNA: TGTGCCAGCAGTGATAATAACCGGATCGAGCTGTTTTTT

V: TRBV5-1
J: TRBJ1-3
D: -
size: -
CDR3: CASSDQGTGNTIYF
DNA: TGCGCCAGCAGCGATCAGGGCACTGGAAACACCATATATTTT

V: TRBV28
J: TRBJ1-2
D: -
size: -
CDR3: CASSKTENYGYTF
DNA: TGTGCCAGCAGCAAGACAGAAAACTATGGCTACACCTTC

V: TRBV6-5
J: TRBJ1-1
D: -
size: once
CDR3: CASRQWNTEAFF
DNA: TGTGCCAGCAGGCAGTGGAACACTGAAGCTTTCTTT

V: TRBV11-3
J: TRBJ2-1
D: TRBD2
size: -
CDR3: CASSLGLAGGLEQFF
DNA: TGTGCCAGCAGCTTAGGACTGGCGGGGGGGCTTGAGCAGTTCTTC

V: TRBV27
J: TRBJ1-5
D: -
size: -
CDR3: CASSQGAGLGNQPQHF
DNA: TGTGCCAGCAGTCAGGGAGCAGGGTTGGGCAATCAGCCCCAGCATTTT

V: TRBV30
J: TRBJ2-7
D: -
size: -
CDR3: CAWSPAGGEQYF
DNA: TGTGCCTGGAGCCCAGCAGGGGGGGAGCAGTACTTC

V: TRBV4-1
J: TRBJ1-4
D: -
size: -
CDR3: CASSHLPATNEKLFF
DNA: TGCGCCAGCAGCCACCTTCCTGCAACTAATGAAAAACTGTTTTTT

V: TRBV25-1
J: TRBJ2-3
D: TRBD2
size: once
CDR3: CASSLNRGGRTDTQYF
DNA: TGTGCCAGCAGCTTGAATCGGGGGGGAAGGACAGATACGCAGTATTTT

V: TRBV6-2/TRBV6-3
J: TRBJ2-3
D: -
size: -
CDR3: CASSASRSGLRTDTQYF
DNA: TGTGCCAGCAGTGCCTCAAGAAGCGGGTTGCGCACAGATACGCAGTATTTT

V: TRBV20-1
J: TRBJ2-5
D: TRBD2
size: -
CDR3: CSASHGTSGGMETQYF
DNA: TGCAGTGCTAGTCACGGGACTAGCGGGGGGATGGAGACCCAGTACTTC

V: TRBV2
J: TRBJ2-7
D: -
size: -
CDR3: CASSEKGSAYEQYF
DNA: TGTGCCAGCAGTGAAAAGGGGAGCGCCTACGAGCAGTACTTC